These 24 T cell receptor beta chains were all obtained from the same sample, sequenced in a study of control samples from healthy donors and cancer patients. Clones were read by immunoSEQ multiplex PCR, and TCRdb kept only the in-frame ones, dropping some. The data show around 94,000 clones, approximately 90% seen once. Sequenced sample: blood. These receptors originate from a woman aged 45-65 years in good health.

This rearrangement joins TRBV11-2 to TRBJ2-5; D perhaps matches TRBD2 (6 bases). The germline gives CDR1 SGHAT, CDR2 FQNNGV. Trimming took off 5 bases at V and 5 bases at J, with 18 bases between the two ends. This CDR3 has 15 amino acids. The CDR3 spells CASSPGWEAWETQYF. CDR3 in DNA: TGTGCCAGCAGCCCCGGGTGGGAGGCCTGGGAGACCCAGTACTTC.

The rearrangement joins TRBV28 to TRBJ1-1; D remains unclear. CDR1 is MDHEN, CDR2 SYDVKM, per germline. V was shortened by 2 bases and J by 1 base, with 5 bases between the two germline ends. This CDR3 spans 13 amino acids. The CDR3 nucleotides read TGTGCCAGCAGTTTACAGGAGAACACTGAAGCTTTCTTT. Translation: CASSLQENTEAFF.

The V call is TRBV7-9, the J call TRBJ2-2; D is uncertain. Germline V gives CDR1 SEHNR, CDR2 FQNEAQ (reference sequence). Trimming took off 2 bases at V and 1 base at J, with 8 bases between the two ends. The CDR3 totals 15 residues. The CDR3 DNA follows: TGTGCCAGCAGCTTATCCCCACAGAACACCGGGGAGCTGTTTTTT. As protein: CASSLSPQNTGELFF. The full variable domain, its missing parts supplied by reference TRBV7-9 and TRBJ2-2, is DTGVSQNPRHKITKRGQNVTFRCDPISEHNRLYWYRQTLGQGPEFLTYFQNEAQLEKSRLLSDRFSAERPKGSFSTLEIQRTEQGDSAMYLCASSLSPQNTGELFFGEGSRLTVL.

The sample holds one count of this clone. This chain uses TRBV2 with TRBJ1-2, with D possibly TRBD1 on 6 matching bases. The V end was cut by 5 bases, the J end by 4 bases, with 11 bases between. Germline V gene lookup returns CDR1 SNHLY and CDR2 FYNNEI. The CDR3 loop spans 13 amino acids. The CDR3 here is CASSLTGRYGYTF. The CDR3 region has the DNA TGTGCCAGCAGTTTGACAGGCCGCTATGGCTACACCTTC.

The chain recombines TRBV15 with TRBJ1-2; tentatively, D is TRBD1 (6 bases). CDR3 length equals 16 residues. From germline, CDR1 is LNHNV and CDR2 YYDKDF (reference sequence). With 6 bases removed from V and 4 bases from J, the gap between germline ends came to 21 bases. CDR3 coding DNA: TGTGCCACCAGGGGGGGCGGGGGCCGACTAGGCTATGGCTACACCTTC. This gives the protein CATRGGGGRLGYGYTF.

The rearrangement links TRBV2 to TRBJ1-1; D gene uncertain. The CDR3 spans 11 residues. CDR1 and CDR2 (germline): SNHLY, FYNNEI. The ends were cut back, 8 bases at V and 1 base at J, with 5 bases in the middle. The CDR3 sequence: CASRRNTEAFF. The CDR3 DNA reads as TGTGCCAGCCGAAGGAACACTGAAGCTTTCTTT. Complete variable domain (other parts from reference TRBV2 and TRBJ1-1): EPEVTQTPSHQVTQMGQEVILRCVPISNHLYFYWYRQILGQKVEFLVSFYNNEISEKSEIFDDQFSVERPDGSNFTLKIRSTKLEDSAMYFCASRRNTEAFFGQGTRLTVV.

The chain couples TRBV19 to TRBJ2-2; 8 bases line up with TRBD1. The CDR3 has 14 residues. Trimming cost V 8 bases and J 7 bases; bases outside gene matches: 9. Germline values: CDR1 LNHDA, CDR2 SQIVND (reference sequence). In nucleotides, the CDR3 is TGTGCCAGTCTTACAGGGGGTAGGGACGGGGAGCTGTTTTTT. It specifies CASLTGGRDGELFF.

V usage is TRBV14 and J usage is TRBJ1-2; 7 bases match TRBD1. J lost 4 bases, V lost 1 base, and 0 bases had no gene match. Germline assignment: CDR1 SGHDN and CDR2 FVKESK. The CDR3 contains 13 residues. The CDR3 sequence is CASSQGQGYGYTF. The CDR3, as DNA: TGTGCCAGCAGCCAAGGACAGGGCTATGGCTACACCTTC.

The rearrangement uses TRBV5-5 and TRBJ2-1, with D possibly matching TRBD2 (5 bases). The ends were cut back, 2 bases at V and 5 bases at J, with 11 bases in the middle. The CDR3 is 14 amino acids. From germline, CDR1 is SGHKS and CDR2 YYEKEE (reference sequence). For the CDR3, the DNA is TGTGCCAGCAGCTTTCCCGGGATACACAATGAGCAGTTCTTC. It encodes CASSFPGIHNEQFF.

This chain joins TRBV12-5 and TRBJ1-4; weak D call: TRBD1 (5 bases). Germline values: CDR1 LGHNT, CDR2 FRNRAP. The V end lost 1 base, the J end lost 7 bases, and 13 bases lay between the germline ends. This CDR3 has 15 amino acids. CDR3 amino acids: CASGLDSGGSEKLFF. The CDR3 DNA follows: TGTGCTAGTGGTTTGGACTCGGGGGGGAGTGAAAAACTGTTTTTT.

The rearrangement joins TRBV12-3 or TRBV12-4 to TRBJ2-7; the D is unclear. Trimming shortened V by 9 bases and J by 11 bases, and 20 bases separated the two germline ends. The CDR3 runs 12 residues. The CDR3 bases are TGTGCCAGACAGTGCCCCACCCCGAGCAAGTACTTC. Translating it yields CARQCPTPSKYF.

In its sample, this clone was seen once. J is TRBJ1-4 and V is TRBV5-1; 7 bases are a match to TRBD1. V dropped 4 bases and J dropped 0; count of bases not matched to a gene: 9. CDR1 and CDR2 from the germline V gene are SGHRS and YFSETQ. The CDR3 totals 17 residues. The CDR3 here is CASSTGQDPATNEKLFF. The CDR3 region has the DNA TGCGCCAGCAGCACAGGACAGGACCCTGCAACTAATGAAAAACTGTTTTTT. The full variable domain, rest sourced from reference TRBV5-1 and TRBJ1-4, is KAGVTQTPRYLIKTRGQQVTLSCSPISGHRSVSWYQQTPGQGLQFLFEYFSETQRNKGNFPGRFSGRQFSNSRSEMNVSTLELGDSALYLCASSTGQDPATNEKLFFGSGTQLSVL.

This chain's CDR3 is CASSFAGLRNQETQYF. The CDR3 nucleotides are TGTGCCAGCAGCTTTGCCGGACTACGCAATCAAGAGACCCAGTACTTC. The chain combines TRBV7-8 with TRBJ2-5; TRBD2 might be the D (6 bases). The germline CDR1 and CDR2 sequences are SGHVS and FQNEAQ. The CDR3 runs 16 residues. Trimming removed 3 bases at V and 2 bases at J, with 16 bases between.

In DNA, the CDR3 is TGTGCCAGCAACCCTCCGGGACAGGGGAGCGAAAAACTGTTTTTT. Encoded protein: CASNPPGQGSEKLFF. The chain recombines TRBV3-1 (or the pseudogene TRBV3-2) with TRBJ1-4; 10 nucleotides agree with TRBD1. The CDR3 contains 15 residues. V was clipped by 7 bases and J by 8 bases; unmatched bases: 10. CDR1 is LGHDT, CDR2 YNNKEL, per germline (reference sequence).

The chain couples TRBV29-1 to TRBJ2-7; D may be TRBD1 (7 bases). The V and J ends lost 7 bases and 2 bases respectively, with 15 bases between them. The CDR3 has 13 amino acids. The germline V gene encodes CDR1 SQVTM and CDR2 ANQGSEA. CDR3 nucleotide sequence: TGCAGCGCCGCGGAGGGGGCCACCTACGAGCAGTACTTC. As protein: CSAAEGATYEQYF.

The V gene is TRBV29-1, the J gene TRBJ1-2; D not certain. CDR3 length: 12 amino acids. Looked up from germline, CDR1 is SQVTM and CDR2 is ANQGSEA. Deletions cut 3 bases from V and 8 bases from J, with 13 bases between. The chain's CDR3 is CSVEYRPGGYTF. As DNA, the CDR3 is TGCAGCGTTGAGTATCGCCCGGGGGGCTACACCTTC.

The chain links TRBV2 to TRBJ1-5; D remains ambiguous. Per germline, CDR1 SNHLY and CDR2 FYNNEI. The CDR3 length is 15 residues. V was shortened by 6 bases and J by 8 bases, with 20 bases between the two germline ends. CDR3 residues: CASSALEVAREPQHF. CDR3 bases: TGTGCCAGCAGCGCTTTGGAAGTGGCCCGGGAGCCCCAGCATTTT. The full variable domain, its missing parts supplied by reference TRBV2 and TRBJ1-5, is EPEVTQTPSHQVTQMGQEVILRCVPISNHLYFYWYRQILGQKVEFLVSFYNNEISEKSEIFDDQFSVERPDGSNFTLKIRSTKLEDSAMYFCASSALEVAREPQHFGDGTRLSIL.

The CDR3: CASRIISGTGALAKNIQYF. CDR3 DNA: TGTGCCAGCAGAATTATCTCCGGGACAGGAGCTCTAGCCAAAAACATTCAGTACTTC. The rearrangement links TRBV21-1 to TRBJ2-4; TRBD1, as called in the table, went unchecked against the DNA. TRBV21-1 has pseudogene status. The CDR3 has 19 residues.

The chain uses TRBV5-3 and TRBJ2-7; perhaps D is TRBD1 or TRBD2 (5 bases each). TRBV5-3 is annotated as an ORF whose role is uncertain. Trimming took off 2 bases at V and 5 bases at J, with 20 bases between the two ends. The CDR3 is made up of 16 amino acids. CDR3 coding DNA: TGTGCCAGAAGCTTAAGCCTCGGGACGCGCTTGGACGAGCAGTACTTC. This gives the protein CARSLSLGTRLDEQYF.

The V call is TRBV4-3, the J call TRBJ1-4; possibly TRBD1 for D (5 bases). This CDR3 spans 16 amino acids. V was cut by 4 bases and J by 8 bases, with 20 bases left in between. Germline CDR1 LGHNA, CDR2 YSLEER. DNA for the CDR3: TGCGCCAGCAGCCTCCGTGGTGGGGCTATGGACGAAAAACTGTTTTTT. Residues: CASSLRGGAMDEKLFF.

The chain combines TRBV5-1 with TRBJ2-3; 11 bases fit TRBD2. The CDR3 is 16 amino acids. Germline V gene lookup returns CDR1 SGHRS and CDR2 YFSETQ. The junction had 4 bases not matched to a gene; V was cut back by 4 bases and J by 0 bases. The CDR3 DNA reads TGCGCCAGCAGCCCCGGACTAGCGGGCAGCACAGATACGCAGTATTTT. Its translation is CASSPGLAGSTDTQYF.

The chain recombines TRBV11-2 with TRBJ2-3; 7 bases are a match to TRBD1. There are 16 residues in the CDR3. Germline CDR1 is SGHAT and CDR2 is FQNNGV. V lost 4 bases and J lost 2; bases outside the gene matches: 9. The CDR3 protein is CASSSGTAPYTDTQYF. Here the CDR3 DNA reads TGTGCCAGCAGCTCGGGGACAGCACCTTACACAGATACGCAGTATTTT.

The CDR3 protein is CAAADRVNTEAFF. DNA for the CDR3: TGTGCCGCTGCTGACAGGGTGAACACTGAAGCTTTCTTT. V and J are TRBV10-3 and TRBJ1-1, with 7 bases matching TRBD1. Germline V gene sequence: CDR1 ENHRY, CDR2 SYGVKD. V trimming: 11 bases; J trimming: 0 bases; junction bases outside the gene matches: 6. The CDR3 is 13 residues long.

This clone was detected a few times. The V and J genes are TRBV28 and TRBJ1-1, with D perhaps matching TRBD1 (5 bases). The CDR3 length is 15 residues. V was clipped by 5 bases and J by 9 bases, with 22 bases between them. The germline V gene encodes CDR1 MDHEN and CDR2 SYDVKM. CDR3 amino acids: CASSPHPRGVVKAFF. For the CDR3, the DNA is TGTGCCAGCAGTCCTCACCCACGGGGGGTCGTAAAAGCTTTCTTT.